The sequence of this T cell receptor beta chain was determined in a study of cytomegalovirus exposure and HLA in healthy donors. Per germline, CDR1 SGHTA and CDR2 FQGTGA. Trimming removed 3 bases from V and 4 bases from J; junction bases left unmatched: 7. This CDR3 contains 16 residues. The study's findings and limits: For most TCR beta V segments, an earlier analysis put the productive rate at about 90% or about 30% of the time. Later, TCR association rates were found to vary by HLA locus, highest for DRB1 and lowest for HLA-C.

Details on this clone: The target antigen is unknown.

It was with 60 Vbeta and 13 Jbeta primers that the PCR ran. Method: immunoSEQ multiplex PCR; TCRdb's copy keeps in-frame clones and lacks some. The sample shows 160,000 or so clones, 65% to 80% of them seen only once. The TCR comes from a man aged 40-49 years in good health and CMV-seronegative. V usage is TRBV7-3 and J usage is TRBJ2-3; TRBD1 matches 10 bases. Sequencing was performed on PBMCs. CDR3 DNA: TGTGCCAGCAGCTTTCGACAGGGGGCCGGATCAGATACGCAGTATTTT. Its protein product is CASSFRQGAGSDTQYF. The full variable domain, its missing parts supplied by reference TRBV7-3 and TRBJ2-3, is GAGVSQTPSNKVTEKGKYVELRCDPISGHTALYWYRQSLGQGPEFLIYFQGTGAADDSGLPNDRFFAVRPEGSVSTLKIQRTERGDSAVYLCASSFRQGAGSDTQYFGPGTRLTVL.